The rows below give T cell receptor beta chains drawn from one sample of a study of T cells in Graves' hyperthyroidism and ophthalmopathy. TCRdb ran MiXCR on the multiplex PCR reads and lists one entry per CDR3 protein. The sample lists 480,000 or so distinct CDR3 sequences, 40% to 50% seen once, with about 45% in the top ten. The sequencing sample was made of peripheral blood or thyroid tissue (not recorded which). These receptors were collected from an adult woman with Graves' disease, either hyperthyroidism or ophthalmopathy (not recorded which). The CDR3 runs from the conserved cysteine through the conserved F or W. The order of the fields is J gene, D gene, clone size, V gene, CDR3 protein, CDR3 DNA. D genes are given only for firm matches. The listing skips clone size in some rows; elsewhere it reads once, few, many or a size class.

TRBJ2-6	TRBD1	.	TRBV2	CASRRDRGDSGANVLTF	TGTGCCAGCAGACGGGACAGGGGCGACTCTGGGGCCAACGTCCTGACTTTC
TRBJ2-7	.	.	TRBV7-6	CASSLTQWYEQYF	TGTGCCAGCAGCCTCACCCAGTGGTACGAGCAGTACTTC
TRBJ2-7	TRBD1	few	TRBV4-1	CASSQESGGTGGFKQYF	TGCGCCAGCAGCCAAGAATCTGGCGGGACAGGGGGCTTTAAGCAGTACTTC
TRBJ2-2	.	.	TRBV6-6	CATPRDRNTGELFF	TGTGCCACCCCAAGGGACCGCAACACCGGGGAGCTGTTTTTT
TRBJ1-5	TRBD1	.	TRBV6-1	CASSEAVINRGGQPQHF	TGTGCCAGCAGTGAAGCCGTTATAAACAGGGGTGGTCAGCCCCAGCATTTT
TRBJ1-1	TRBD1	many	TRBV10-1	CASSDRRDRAGNTEAFF	TGCGCCAGCAGTGATCGCCGGGACAGGGCTGGGAACACTGAAGCTTTCTTT
TRBJ1-1	.	.	TRBV10-3	CAIGPWNGEAFF	TGTGCCATCGGACCCTGGAACGGTGAAGCTTTCTTT
TRBJ2-7	.	.	TRBV7-3	CASSVTFTGEQYF	TGTGCCAGCAGCGTTACGTTCACCGGGGAGCAGTACTTC
TRBJ2-7	TRBD2	many	TRBV10-3	CAISPGLGSYEQYF	TGTGCCATCAGTCCGGGACTAGGCTCCTACGAGCAGTACTTC
TRBJ2-7	.	few	TRBV9	CASSVGDSPYEQYF	TGTGCCAGCAGCGTAGGGGACTCACCCTACGAGCAGTACTTC
TRBJ1-2	TRBD1	.	TRBV7-9	CASSLGQLKANYGYTF	TGTGCCAGCAGCTTGGGACAGCTCAAAGCTAACTATGGCTACACCTTC
TRBJ1-1	.	.	TRBV28	CASHLGARITEAFF	TGTGCCAGTCATCTGGGGGCCAGGATAACTGAAGCTTTCTTT
TRBJ2-5	.	many	TRBV14	CASSPLGGSRETQYF	TGTGCCAGCAGCCCCCTTGGAGGGAGTAGGGAGACCCAGTACTTC
TRBJ2-7	.	few	TRBV10-2	CASSHLHEQYF	TGCGCCAGCAGTCACCTACACGAGCAGTACTTC
TRBJ2-2	TRBD2	.	TRBV4-3	CASSPRAGGVGELFF	TGCGCCAGCAGCCCACGAGCGGGAGGGGTCGGGGAGCTGTTTTTT
TRBJ2-2	.	many	TRBV20-1	CSASTRNTGELFF	TGCAGTGCTAGCACACGGAACACCGGGGAGCTGTTTTTT
TRBJ1-6	.	.	TRBV7-8	CASSPRSSTGSGSPLHF	TGTGCCAGCAGCCCTAGGTCTAGCACAGGGTCGGGTTCACCCCTCCACTTT
TRBJ2-2	TRBD1	many	TRBV2	CASSLDRDSTGELFF	TGTGCCAGCAGTTTAGACAGGGATAGCACCGGGGAGCTGTTTTTT
TRBJ2-7	.	many	TRBV5-8	CASSFKGSYEQYF	TGTGCCAGCAGCTTCAAAGGCTCCTACGAGCAGTACTTC
TRBJ1-1	.	.	TRBV20-1	CSARDEGTEAFF	TGCAGTGCTAGAGATGAGGGGACTGAAGCTTTCTTT
TRBJ2-7	.	many	TRBV19	CASSADYIRTYEQYF	TGTGCCAGTAGTGCCGACTACATCAGGACCTACGAGCAGTACTTC
TRBJ1-5	.	.	TRBV3-1	CASSRGTLGNQPQHF	TGTGCCAGCAGCCGGGGCACCTTGGGCAATCAGCCCCAGCATTTT
TRBJ2-7	.	many	TRBV19	CASTSGTASSYEQYF	TGTGCCAGTACATCCGGGACGGCGAGCTCCTACGAGCAGTACTTC